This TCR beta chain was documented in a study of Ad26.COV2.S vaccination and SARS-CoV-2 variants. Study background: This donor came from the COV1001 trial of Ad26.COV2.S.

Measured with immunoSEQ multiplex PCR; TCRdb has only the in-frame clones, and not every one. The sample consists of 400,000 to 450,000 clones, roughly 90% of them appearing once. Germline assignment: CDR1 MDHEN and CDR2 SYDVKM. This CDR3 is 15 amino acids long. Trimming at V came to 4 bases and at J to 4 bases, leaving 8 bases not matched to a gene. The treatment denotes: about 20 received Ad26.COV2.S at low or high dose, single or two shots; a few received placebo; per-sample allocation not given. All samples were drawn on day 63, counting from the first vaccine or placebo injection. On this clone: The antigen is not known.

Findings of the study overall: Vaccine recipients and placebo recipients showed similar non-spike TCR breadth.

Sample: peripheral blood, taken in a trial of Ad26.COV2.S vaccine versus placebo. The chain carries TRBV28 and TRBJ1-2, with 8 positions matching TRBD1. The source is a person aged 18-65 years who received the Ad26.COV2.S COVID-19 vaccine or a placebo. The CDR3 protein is CASSSPGGFIYGYTF. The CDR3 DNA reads TGTGCCAGCAGTTCCCCAGGGGGCTTTATCTATGGCTACACCTTC.